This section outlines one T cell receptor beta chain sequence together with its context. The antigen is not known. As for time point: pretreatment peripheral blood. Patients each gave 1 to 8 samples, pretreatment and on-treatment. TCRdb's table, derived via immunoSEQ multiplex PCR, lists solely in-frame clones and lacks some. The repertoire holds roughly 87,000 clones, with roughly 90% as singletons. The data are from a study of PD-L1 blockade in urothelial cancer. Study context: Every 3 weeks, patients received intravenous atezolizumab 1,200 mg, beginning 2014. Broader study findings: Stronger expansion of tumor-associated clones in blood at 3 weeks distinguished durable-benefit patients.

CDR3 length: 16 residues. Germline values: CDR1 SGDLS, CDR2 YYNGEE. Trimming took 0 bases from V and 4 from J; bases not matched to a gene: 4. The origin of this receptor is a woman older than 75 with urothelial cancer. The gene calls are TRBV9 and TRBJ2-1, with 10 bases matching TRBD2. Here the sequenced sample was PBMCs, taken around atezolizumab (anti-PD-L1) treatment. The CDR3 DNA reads TGTGCCAGCAGCGTAGGACCAGCGGGAGGGTACAATGAGCAGTTCTTC. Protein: CASSVGPAGGYNEQFF. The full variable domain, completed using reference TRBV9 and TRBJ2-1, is DSGVTQTPKHLITATGQRVTLRCSPRSGDLSVYWYQQSLDQGLQFLIQYYNGEERAKGNILERFSAQQFPDLHSELNLSSLELGDSALYFCASSVGPAGGYNEQFFGPGTRLTVL.